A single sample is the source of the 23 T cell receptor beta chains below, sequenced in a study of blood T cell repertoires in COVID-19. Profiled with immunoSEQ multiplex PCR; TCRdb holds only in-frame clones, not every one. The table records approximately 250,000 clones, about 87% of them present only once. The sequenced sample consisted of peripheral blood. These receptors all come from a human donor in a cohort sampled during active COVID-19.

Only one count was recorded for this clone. CDR3 bases: TGCGCCAGCAGCCTGACTAGCGGGTGGACCGGGGAGCTGTTTTTT. Translating gives CASSLTSGWTGELFF. V gene TRBV5-1 combines with J gene TRBJ2-2; 10 bases agree with TRBD2. The CDR3 runs to 15 residues. The junction had 5 bases not matched to a gene; V was cut back by 4 bases and J by 5 bases. Germline V CDR1 and CDR2: SGHRS, YFSETQ.

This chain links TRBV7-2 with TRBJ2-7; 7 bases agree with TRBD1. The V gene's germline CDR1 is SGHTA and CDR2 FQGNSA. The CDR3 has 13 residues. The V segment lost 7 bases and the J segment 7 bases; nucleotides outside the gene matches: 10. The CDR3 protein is CASTDQRGREQYF. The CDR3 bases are TGTGCCAGCACCGACCAGAGGGGGCGAGAGCAGTACTTC. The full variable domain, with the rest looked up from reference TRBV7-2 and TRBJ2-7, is GAGVSQSPSNKVTEKGKDVELRCDPISGHTALYWYRQSLGQGLEFLIYFQGNSAPDKSGLPSDRFSAERTGGSVSTLTIQRTQQEDSAVYLCASTDQRGREQYFGPGTRLTVT.

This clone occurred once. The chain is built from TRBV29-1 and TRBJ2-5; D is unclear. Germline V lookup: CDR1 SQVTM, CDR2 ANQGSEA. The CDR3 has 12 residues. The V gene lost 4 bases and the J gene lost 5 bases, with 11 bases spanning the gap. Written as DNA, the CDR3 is TGCAGCGTTGGGGTCGACTCGGAGACCCAGTACTTC. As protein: CSVGVDSETQYF.

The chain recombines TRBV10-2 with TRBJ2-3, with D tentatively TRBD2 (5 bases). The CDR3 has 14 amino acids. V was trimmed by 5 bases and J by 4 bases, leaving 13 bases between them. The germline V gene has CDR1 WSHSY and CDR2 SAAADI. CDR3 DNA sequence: TGCGCCAGCAGTACGACGAGGGCTGCAGATACGCAGTATTTT. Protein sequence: CASSTTRAADTQYF.

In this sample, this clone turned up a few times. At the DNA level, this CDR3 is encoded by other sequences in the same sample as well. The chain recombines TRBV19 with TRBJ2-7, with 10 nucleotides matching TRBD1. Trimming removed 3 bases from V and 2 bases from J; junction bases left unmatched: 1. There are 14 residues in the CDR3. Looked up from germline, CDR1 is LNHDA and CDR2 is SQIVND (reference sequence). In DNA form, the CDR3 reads TGTGCCAGTAGTATCGGACAGGGGGCCTACGAGCAGTACTTC. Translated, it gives CASSIGQGAYEQYF.

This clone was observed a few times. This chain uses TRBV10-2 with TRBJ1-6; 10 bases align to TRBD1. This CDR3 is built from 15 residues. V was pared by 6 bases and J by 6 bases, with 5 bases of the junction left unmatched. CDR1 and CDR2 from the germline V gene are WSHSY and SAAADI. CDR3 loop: CASSLGQGTNSPLHF. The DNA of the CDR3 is TGCGCCAGCAGCCTGGGACAGGGGACTAATTCACCCCTCCACTTT.

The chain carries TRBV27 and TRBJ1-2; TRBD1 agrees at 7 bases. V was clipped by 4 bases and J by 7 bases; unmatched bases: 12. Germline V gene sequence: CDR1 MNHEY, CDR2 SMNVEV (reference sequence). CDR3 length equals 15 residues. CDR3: CASSSVTGPRSGYTF. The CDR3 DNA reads TGTGCCAGCAGTTCGGTGACAGGGCCGAGGTCTGGCTACACCTTC.

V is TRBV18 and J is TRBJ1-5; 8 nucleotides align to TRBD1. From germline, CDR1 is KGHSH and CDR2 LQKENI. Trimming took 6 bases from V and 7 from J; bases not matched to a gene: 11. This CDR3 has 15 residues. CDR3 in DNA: TGTGCCAGCTCCTCGGGACAGGAGTCGAGGCAGCCCCAGCATTTT. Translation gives CASSSGQESRQPQHF.

CDR3 nucleotides: TGTGCCAGCAGCTTCGGGAATTCACCCCTCCACTTT. Translation gives CASSFGNSPLHF. The chain uses TRBV5-4 and TRBJ1-6, with D unclear. CDR1 and CDR2 from the germline V gene are SGHNT and YYREEE (reference sequence). The CDR3 runs 12 residues. V dropped 2 bases and J dropped 7 bases, with 4 bases sitting between them.

CDR3 sequence reads: CASSSGQRTETQYF. CDR3 bases: TGTGCCAGCAGTTCAGGACAGCGGACGGAGACCCAGTACTTC. The V and J genes are TRBV25-1 and TRBJ2-5; the D gene is possibly TRBD1 (6 bases). The CDR3 covers 14 residues. V was pared by 5 bases and J by 5 bases, with 15 bases between. The V gene's germline CDR1 is MGHDK and CDR2 SYGVNS.

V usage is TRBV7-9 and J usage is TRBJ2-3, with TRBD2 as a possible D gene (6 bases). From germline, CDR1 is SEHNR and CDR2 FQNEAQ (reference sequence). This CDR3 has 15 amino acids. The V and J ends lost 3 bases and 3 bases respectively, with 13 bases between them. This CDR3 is CASSFRRARTDTQYF. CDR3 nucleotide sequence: TGTGCCAGCAGCTTCCGGAGGGCCAGGACAGATACGCAGTATTTT.

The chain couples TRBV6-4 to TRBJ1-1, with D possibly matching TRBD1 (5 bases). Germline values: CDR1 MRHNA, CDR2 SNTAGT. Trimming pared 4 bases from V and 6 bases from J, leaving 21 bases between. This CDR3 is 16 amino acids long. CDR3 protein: CASSAQSGASSAEAFF. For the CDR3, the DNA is TGTGCCAGCAGTGCCCAAAGTGGGGCTTCGAGCGCTGAAGCTTTCTTT.

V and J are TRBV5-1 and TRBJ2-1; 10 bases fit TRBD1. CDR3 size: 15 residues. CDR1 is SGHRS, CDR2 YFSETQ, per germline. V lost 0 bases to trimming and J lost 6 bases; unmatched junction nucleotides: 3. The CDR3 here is CASSLDGDRGNEQFF. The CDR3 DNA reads TGCGCCAGCAGCTTGGACGGGGACAGGGGCAATGAGCAGTTCTTC.

Here the CDR3 reads CASSLDRTDGAQHF. DNA for the CDR3: TGTGCCAGCAGCTTAGACCGTACGGACGGGGCCCAGCATTTT. V gene TRBV7-2 combines with J gene TRBJ1-5, with D hard to call. The germline V gene has CDR1 SGHTA and CDR2 FQGNSA. The CDR3 loop spans 14 amino acids. The ends were cut back, 1 base at V and 11 bases at J, with 15 bases in the middle. Complete variable domain (other parts from reference TRBV7-2 and TRBJ1-5): GAGVSQSPSNKVTEKGKDVELRCDPISGHTALYWYRQSLGQGLEFLIYFQGNSAPDKSGLPSDRFSAERTGGSVSTLTIQRTQQEDSAVYLCASSLDRTDGAQHFGDGTRLSIL.

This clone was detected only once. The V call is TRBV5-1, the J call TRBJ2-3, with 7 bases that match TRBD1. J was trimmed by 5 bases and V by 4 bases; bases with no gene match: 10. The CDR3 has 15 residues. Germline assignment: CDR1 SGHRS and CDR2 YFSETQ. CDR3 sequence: CASSRDSPTGDTQYF. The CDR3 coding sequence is TGCGCCAGCAGCCGGGACAGCCCGACCGGAGATACGCAGTATTTT.

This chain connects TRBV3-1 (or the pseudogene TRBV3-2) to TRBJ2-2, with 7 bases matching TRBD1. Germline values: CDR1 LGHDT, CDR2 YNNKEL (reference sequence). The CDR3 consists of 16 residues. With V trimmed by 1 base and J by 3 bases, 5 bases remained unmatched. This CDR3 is CASSQGKGGDTGELFF. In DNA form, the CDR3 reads TGTGCCAGCAGCCAAGGAAAAGGGGGCGACACCGGGGAGCTGTTTTTT.

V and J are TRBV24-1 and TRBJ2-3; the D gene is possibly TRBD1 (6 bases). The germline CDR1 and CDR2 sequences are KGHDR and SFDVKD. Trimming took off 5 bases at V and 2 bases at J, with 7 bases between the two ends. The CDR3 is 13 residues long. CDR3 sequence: CATSGGHTDTQYF. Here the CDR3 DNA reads TGTGCCACCAGTGGGGGACACACAGATACGCAGTATTTT.

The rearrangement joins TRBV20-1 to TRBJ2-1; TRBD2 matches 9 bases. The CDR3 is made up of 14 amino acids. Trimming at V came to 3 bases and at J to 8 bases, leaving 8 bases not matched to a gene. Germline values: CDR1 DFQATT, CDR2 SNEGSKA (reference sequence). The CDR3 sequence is CSASLGTSIDEQFF. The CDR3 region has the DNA TGCAGTGCTAGTCTTGGGACTAGCATCGATGAGCAGTTCTTC.

The CDR3 nucleotides are TGCGCCAGCAGCTTCCTCTGCCGATGGCCTAATCAGCCCCAGCATTTT. Protein product: CASSFLCRWPNQPQHF. The chain couples TRBV5-1 to TRBJ1-5; unclear D gene. Looked up from germline, CDR1 is SGHRS and CDR2 is YFSETQ. V was shortened by 2 bases and J by 4 bases, with 16 bases between the two germline ends. The CDR3 loop spans 16 amino acids.

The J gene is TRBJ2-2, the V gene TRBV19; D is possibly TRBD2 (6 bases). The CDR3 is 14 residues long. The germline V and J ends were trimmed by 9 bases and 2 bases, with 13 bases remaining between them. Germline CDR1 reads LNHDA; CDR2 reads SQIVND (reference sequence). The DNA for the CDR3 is TGTGCCAGCTTCGCGGGGAGAAACACCGGGGAGCTGTTTTTT. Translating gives CASFAGRNTGELFF.

The CDR3 sequence: CASSLTLRDRGLGEQFF. In DNA, the CDR3 is TGCGCCAGCAGCTTGACCCTCCGGGACAGGGGATTAGGTGAGCAGTTCTTC. This sequence joins TRBV5-1 and TRBJ2-1, with 10 positions matching TRBD1. Losses at the gene ends were 1 base for V and 9 bases for J; bases not matched to a gene: 13. The germline V gene encodes CDR1 SGHRS and CDR2 YFSETQ. This CDR3 is 17 amino acids long.

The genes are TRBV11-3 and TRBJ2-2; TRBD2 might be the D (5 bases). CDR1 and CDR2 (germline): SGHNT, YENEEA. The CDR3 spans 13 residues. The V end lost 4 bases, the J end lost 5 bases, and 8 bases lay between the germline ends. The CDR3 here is CASSSDYTGELFF. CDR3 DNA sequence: TGTGCCAGCAGCTCAGACTATACCGGGGAGCTGTTTTTT.

CDR3 DNA sequence: TGTGCCAGCAGCTTACGGGCGGGAGGGGTCACAGATACGCAGTATTTT. It translates to CASSLRAGGVTDTQYF. The genes are TRBV7-9 and TRBJ2-3, with 9 nucleotides matching TRBD2. The CDR3 sequence is 16 residues long. V shed 2 bases and J 2 bases; nucleotides not matched to a gene: 5. Germline CDR1 and CDR2: SEHNR and FQNEAQ (reference sequence). The variable domain in full, completed from reference TRBV7-9 and TRBJ2-3, reads DTGVSQNPRHKITKRGQNVTFRCDPISEHNRLYWYRQTLGQGPEFLTYFQNEAQLEKSRLLSDRFSAERPKGSFSTLEIQRTEQGDSAMYLCASSLRAGGVTDTQYFGPGTRLTVL.